The T cell receptor (beta chain) under discussion was sequenced for a study of shared clonotypes between healthy human individuals. The CDR3 is 16 residues long. Per germline, CDR1 SGHRS and CDR2 YFSETQ. V was clipped by 0 bases and J by 1 base, with 13 bases between them. Repertoires were generated with immunoSEQ multiplex PCR, while TCRdb's copy carries only in-frame clones and drops some. Here the sample spans 780,000 or so clones, 55% to 75% being singletons. Among the donors, all were Caucasian adults who lived in Nashville, Tennessee. The sequencing sample was made of memory CD4+ T cells sorted from blood. Specified subset: CD45RA-negative fraction. The V and J genes are TRBV5-1 and TRBJ1-1; D possibly corresponds to TRBD1 (5 bases). This TCR was recovered from a woman under 40 in good health. The CDR3 spells CASSLVWGRGNTEAFF. CDR3 nucleotides: TGCGCCAGCAGCTTGGTTTGGGGAAGGGGGAACACTGAAGCTTTCTTT.